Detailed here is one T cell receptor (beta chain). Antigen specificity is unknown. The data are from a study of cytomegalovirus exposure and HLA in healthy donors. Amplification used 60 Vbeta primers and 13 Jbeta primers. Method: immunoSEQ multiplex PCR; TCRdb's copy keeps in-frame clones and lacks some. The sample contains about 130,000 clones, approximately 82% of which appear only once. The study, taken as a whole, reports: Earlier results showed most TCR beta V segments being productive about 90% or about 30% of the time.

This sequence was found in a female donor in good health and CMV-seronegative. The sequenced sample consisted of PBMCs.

CDR3 DNA sequence: TGTGCCAGTAGTATAGATCGTCCAGTAACTAACTATGGCTACACCTTC. It yields the protein CASSIDRPVTNYGYTF. The V and J genes are TRBV19 and TRBJ1-2; D call uncertain. Germline CDR1 LNHDA, CDR2 SQIVND (reference sequence). The CDR3 runs 16 residues. Trimming pared 0 bases from V and 0 bases from J, leaving 11 bases between.